Each of the 25 T cell receptor beta chains below was sequenced from the same sample in a study of blood T cell repertoires in COVID-19 (dated by TCRdb to 2020 to 2022). The library was made by the immunoSEQ multiplex PCR assay. TCRdb stores this immuneACCESS table with in-frame sequences only. Part of the clones is absent; in the studies checked, under half of the shortfall reflects unresolved V genes, and no reason is known for the rest. The sample data list hundreds of thousands of clones, and roughly nine tenths of these were observed just once. The ten top clones hold over 3% of the sample. Sequenced sample: PBMCs or T cells enriched from blood (not recorded which). The receptors come from a woman in her forties or fifties in a cohort exposed to, infected with or recovered from COVID-19 (not recorded which).

V is TRBV21-1 and J is TRBJ1-6; TRBD1, the table's D call, lacks a check against the DNA. TRBV21-1 is shown as a pseudogene. The CDR3 runs 17 residues. The CDR3 spells CASNVDRGRSYNSPLHF. For the CDR3, the DNA is TGTGCCAGCAACGTTGACAGGGGAAGGTCCTATAATTCACCCCTCCACTTT.

V and J are TRBV19 and TRBJ1-1, with a weak D call TRBD1 (5 bases). Germline assignment: CDR1 LNHDA and CDR2 SQIVND (reference sequence). This CDR3 comprises 14 residues. The V and J ends lost 5 bases and 1 base respectively, with 11 bases between them. The CDR3 sequence: CASSLRGSNTEAFF. CDR3 nucleotides: TGTGCCAGTAGTCTCCGGGGGTCGAACACTGAAGCTTTCTTT.

The V and J genes are TRBV6-5 and TRBJ1-6; maybe TRBD1 (5 bases). This CDR3 is built from 15 residues. The V gene lost 5 bases and the J gene lost 9 bases, with 17 bases spanning the gap. Germline V gives CDR1 MNHEY, CDR2 SVGAGI. CDR3 region: CASSPRVPGGSPLHF. The CDR3 region has the DNA TGTGCCAGCAGTCCCCGGGTTCCCGGGGGTTCACCCCTCCACTTT.

V usage is TRBV5-4 and J usage is TRBJ1-2; tentatively, D is TRBD1 (5 bases). This CDR3 is built from 13 residues. Trimming cost V 2 bases and J 8 bases, with 13 bases left between them. Germline CDR1 reads SGHNT; CDR2 reads YYREEE (reference sequence). This chain's CDR3 is CASSLSGTGGYTF. CDR3 bases: TGTGCCAGCAGCTTATCAGGAACAGGAGGCTACACCTTC.

The chain carries TRBV9 and TRBJ2-3, with a tentative D call TRBD2 (5 bases). Trimming cost V 4 bases and J 2 bases, with 14 bases left between them. The CDR3 consists of 15 residues. From germline, CDR1 is SGDLS and CDR2 YYNGEE. The CDR3 region has the DNA TGTGCCAGCAGCTCGGACTTATCCTTCACAGATACGCAGTATTTT. This codes for CASSSDLSFTDTQYF. Supplemented by reference TRBV9 and TRBJ2-3, the full variable domain reads DSGVTQTPKHLITATGQRVTLRCSPRSGDLSVYWYQQSLDQGLQFLIQYYNGEERAKGNILERFSAQQFPDLHSELNLSSLELGDSALYFCASSSDLSFTDTQYFGPGTRLTVL.

The rearrangement links TRBV4-2 to TRBJ1-2; 7 positions match TRBD1. This CDR3 has 15 residues. CDR1 and CDR2 (germline): LGHNA, YNFKEQ. V was clipped by 4 bases and J by 1 base; unmatched bases: 6. CDR3 DNA sequence: TGTGCCAGCAGCCGGCACGGGACAGATAACTATGGCTACACCTTC. It is translated as CASSRHGTDNYGYTF.

The rearrangement joins TRBV7-2 to TRBJ2-1, with 8 bases lining up with TRBD1. The junction had 14 bases not matched to a gene; V was cut back by 4 bases and J by 9 bases. CDR1 and CDR2 (germline): SGHTA, FQGNSA. The CDR3 is 16 amino acids. The CDR3 sequence: CASSSTNLQGVGEQFF. As DNA, the CDR3 is TGTGCCAGCAGCTCCACTAACTTACAGGGGGTCGGTGAGCAGTTCTTC.

V usage is TRBV6-5 and J usage is TRBJ1-2; 9 positions match TRBD1. CDR3 length: 14 residues. The germline V gene encodes CDR1 MNHEY and CDR2 SVGAGI. The ends lost 7 bases at V and 5 bases at J; junction bases unmatched: 8. The CDR3 nucleotides are TGTGCCAGCACCGAAGACAGGGGGAGATATGGCTACACCTTC. Protein product: CASTEDRGRYGYTF.

The chain joins TRBV5-1 to TRBJ2-3, with 16 bases aligning to TRBD2. The CDR3 has 18 residues. CDR1 SGHRS and CDR2 YFSETQ come from the germline V gene. Germline trimming cut 3 bases from V and 0 bases from J; bases unmatched to any gene: 4. CDR3 nucleotides: TGCGCCAGCAGCTCGGGACTAGCGGGGGGGCCGAGCACAGATACGCAGTATTTT. Its translation: CASSSGLAGGPSTDTQYF.

The rearrangement links TRBV5-6 to TRBJ2-1, with no clear D. The CDR3 contains 15 residues. V lost 1 base, J lost 0 bases, and 8 bases lay in between. Germline V gives CDR1 SGHDT, CDR2 YYEEEE. The CDR3 nucleotides are TGTGCCAGCAGCTTGAGCATACTCTCCTACAATGAGCAGTTCTTC. As protein: CASSLSILSYNEQFF.

The chain carries TRBV27 and TRBJ1-5, with D uncertain. The CDR3 runs to 12 residues. Germline V gene data show CDR1 as MNHEY and CDR2 as SMNVEV (reference sequence). Between the trimmed V and J ends, which lost 5 bases and 6 bases, there was a span of 8 bases. CDR3 DNA: TGTGCCAGCAGTCCCGCGGGTCAGCCCCAGCATTTT. Its protein is CASSPAGQPQHF.

CDR3 nucleotides: TGTGCCAGCAGCTTACTCCCCCCTAGCGGGATCAAAGAGACCCAGTACTTC. It codes for CASSLLPPSGIKETQYF. V is TRBV7-2 and J is TRBJ2-5; 9 bases are a match to TRBD2. The CDR3 consists of 17 residues. From germline, CDR1 is SGHTA and CDR2 FQGNSA. The V and J ends lost 2 bases and 3 bases, in that order; junction bases with no gene match: 10.

The V gene is TRBV6-5, the J gene TRBJ1-4; 7 nucleotides agree with TRBD1. Germline lookup yields CDR1 MNHEY and CDR2 SVGAGI. The CDR3 totals 15 residues. V was pared by 4 bases and J by 1 base, with 3 bases of the junction left unmatched. The CDR3 DNA reads as TGTGCCAGCAGTTCATACAGGGGAACTAATGAAAAACTGTTTTTT. Amino acid sequence: CASSSYRGTNEKLFF.

The gene calls are TRBV25-1 and TRBJ1-5; D is possibly TRBD1 (6 bases). Germline V gives CDR1 MGHDK, CDR2 SYGVNS. This CDR3 is 13 amino acids long. V was shortened by 3 bases and J by 7 bases, with 10 bases between the two germline ends. CDR3 region: CASSDPRGQPQHF. CDR3 in DNA: TGTGCCAGCAGTGATCCCAGGGGACAGCCCCAGCATTTT.

This chain joins TRBV9 and TRBJ1-2, with 7 bases that match TRBD1. Germline V gene lookup returns CDR1 SGDLS and CDR2 YYNGEE. With 6 bases clipped from V and 2 bases from J, the junction kept 16 bases outside the gene matches. The CDR3 consists of 17 residues. The DNA of the CDR3 is TGTGCCAGCACCTCTCAGGGGGGAGGTTTGCGAAACTATGGCTACACCTTC. Translated: CASTSQGGGLRNYGYTF.

V gene TRBV7-9 combines with J gene TRBJ1-2; D might be TRBD1 (6 bases). Trimming stripped 0 bases from V and 8 bases from J, with 13 bases between. The length of the CDR3 is 14 residues. Germline lookup yields CDR1 SEHNR and CDR2 FQNEAQ (reference sequence). Written as DNA, the CDR3 is TGTGCCAGCAGCTTAGCTCGGGACAACGGGGGCTACACCTTC. This codes for CASSLARDNGGYTF.

The chain couples TRBV5-1 to TRBJ2-5; 10 bases are a match to TRBD2. Trimming at V came to 0 bases and at J to 4 bases, leaving 6 bases not matched to a gene. Per the germline V gene, CDR1 is SGHRS and CDR2 is YFSETQ. The CDR3 contains 16 residues. The CDR3 DNA reads as TGCGCCAGCAGCTTGGAAGTAGCGGGGGGCGGAGAGACCCAGTACTTC. It encodes CASSLEVAGGGETQYF.

This sequence joins TRBV6-6 and TRBJ1-2, with D perhaps matching TRBD1 (6 bases). Germline V gives CDR1 MNHNY, CDR2 SVGAGI (reference sequence). Trimming removed 6 bases from V and 5 bases from J, with 16 bases in between. This CDR3 has 14 amino acids. The DNA for the CDR3 is TGTGCCAGCAGCCCGAACAGGGACGGATATGGCTACACCTTC. This codes for CASSPNRDGYGYTF.

The chain has TRBV5-1 and TRBJ2-5, with D uncertain. The CDR3 length is 14 residues. V shed 4 bases and J shed 5 bases, with 15 bases lying between them. The germline V gene encodes CDR1 SGHRS and CDR2 YFSETQ. CDR3 DNA: TGCGCCAGCAGCCCAAGATCTTCCGGGGAGACCCAGTACTTC. Encoded protein: CASSPRSSGETQYF.

V usage is TRBV27 and J usage is TRBJ1-6, with TRBD1 as a possible D gene (6 bases). V lost 6 bases and J lost 5, with 17 bases in between. Germline-derived CDR1 and CDR2 are MNHEY and SMNVEV (reference sequence). The CDR3 totals 16 residues. This chain's CDR3 is CASREWGQGDNSPLHF. Here the CDR3 DNA reads TGTGCCAGCAGGGAGTGGGGGCAGGGCGATAATTCACCCCTCCACTTT.

This clone was recorded only once. The CDR3 here is CASSITGLHYEQYF. CDR3 nucleotide sequence: TGTGCCAGTAGTATAACTGGGCTTCACTACGAGCAGTACTTC. The rearrangement joins TRBV19 to TRBJ2-7; D unclear. The germline CDR1 and CDR2 sequences are LNHDA and SQIVND (reference sequence). Trimming shortened V by 2 bases and J by 3 bases, and 11 bases separated the two germline ends. The CDR3 contains 14 residues. The full variable domain, its missing parts supplied by reference TRBV19 and TRBJ2-7, is DGGITQSPKYLFRKEGQNVTLSCEQNLNHDAMYWYRQDPGQGLRLIYYSQIVNDFQKGDIAEGYSVSREKKESFPLTVTSAQKNPTAFYLCASSITGLHYEQYFGPGTRLTVT.

This clone was detected only a few times. This CDR3 is CSAREPGYHTF. Written as DNA, the CDR3 is TGCAGTGCTAGAGAGCCAGGGTATCACACCTTC. This chain joins TRBV20-1 and TRBJ1-2, with a tentative D call TRBD1 (5 bases). Trimming left V 0 bases short and J 12 bases short, with 11 bases between. The CDR3 has 11 residues. CDR1 and CDR2 (germline): DFQATT, SNEGSKA (reference sequence).

At least ten counts were recorded for this clone. This chain links TRBV29-1 with TRBJ1-5; possible D gene TRBD1, 5 bases. This CDR3 contains 13 residues. Between the trimmed V and J ends, which lost 4 bases and 5 bases, there was a span of 12 bases. Germline V CDR1 and CDR2: SQVTM, ANQGSEA. As DNA, the CDR3 is TGCAGCGTTGCGGACACTAACTATCAGCCCCAGCATTTT. As protein: CSVADTNYQPQHF.

This chain joins TRBV11-2 and TRBJ2-1; tentative D call: TRBD2 (6 bases). Germline loops: CDR1 SGHAT, CDR2 FQNNGV. V was shortened by 3 bases and J by 5 bases, with 14 bases between the two germline ends. CDR3 length equals 15 residues. The CDR3 nucleotides read TGTGCCAGCAGCTTCAGCTCGGGGGTTAACAATGAGCAGTTCTTC. As protein: CASSFSSGVNNEQFF.

For the CDR3, the DNA is TGTGCCAGCAGCCGGGGACTAAACTATGGCTACACCTTC. This codes for CASSRGLNYGYTF. The chain has TRBV7-9 and TRBJ1-2; TRBD1 might be the D (5 bases). This CDR3 region has 13 residues. The V end lost 5 bases, the J end lost 2 bases, and 9 bases lay between the germline ends. Germline CDR1 is SEHNR and CDR2 is FQNEAQ (reference sequence).